Below are 24 T cell receptor beta chains sequenced from a single sample in a study of blood T cell repertoires in COVID-19 (dated by TCRdb to the early 2020s). Libraries were built with the immunoSEQ multiplex PCR assay. The immuneACCESS repertoire file appears here via TCRdb, limited to in-frame rearrangements. These files lack a portion of the clones; in checked studies, under half of the deficit traces to unresolved V genes, and the cause of the others is not known. This sample gives roughly 190,000 clones in total; approximately 85% of them show up just once. Around 8% of the sample lies in the top ten. Sequencing was done on a sample of peripheral blood. These receptors originate from a woman aged 55 to 70 with acute or convalescent COVID-19.

There are a few counts of this clone. The chain uses TRBV28 and TRBJ1-5; a possible D gene is TRBD1 (6 bases). The germline gives CDR1 MDHEN, CDR2 SYDVKM. Trimming shortened V by 5 bases and J by 3 bases, and 11 bases separated the two germline ends. This CDR3 region has 14 residues. CDR3 bases: TGTGCCAGCAGTCTCCGACAGGCCAATCAGCCCCAGCATTTT. Amino acids: CASSLRQANQPQHF. Using reference TRBV28 and TRBJ1-5 for the parts outside the CDR3, the full variable domain is DVKVTQSSRYLVKRTGEKVFLECVQDMDHENMFWYRQDPGLGLRLIYFSYDVKMKEKGDIPEGYSVSREKKERFSLILESASTNQTSMYLCASSLRQANQPQHFGDGTRLSIL.

The gene calls are TRBV3-1 (or the pseudogene TRBV3-2) and TRBJ1-1; maybe TRBD1 (6 bases). This CDR3 region has 13 residues. CDR1 and CDR2 from the germline V gene are LGHDT and YNNKEL (reference sequence). V was trimmed by 4 bases and J by 5 bases, leaving 11 bases between them. This CDR3 reads CASSPLGGTEAFF. The CDR3 DNA sequence: TGTGCCAGCAGCCCCTTAGGGGGAACTGAAGCTTTCTTT.

V gene TRBV12-3 or TRBV12-4 combines with J gene TRBJ2-2; D is ambiguous. The CDR3 extends over 13 amino acids. The ends were cut back, 0 bases at V and 7 bases at J, with 6 bases in the middle. The CDR3 nucleotides are TGTGCCAGCAGTTTAGCGGCAGGCGGGGAGCTGTTTTTT. Protein product: CASSLAAGGELFF.

A single count supports this clone. The chain combines TRBV28 with TRBJ2-1, with D possibly TRBD2 on 6 matching bases. This CDR3 is built from 15 residues. The germline V gene encodes CDR1 MDHEN and CDR2 SYDVKM. V was pared by 1 base and J by 4 bases, with 11 bases between. This CDR3 is CASSLSGTYYNEQFF. As DNA, the CDR3 is TGTGCCAGCAGTTTATCCGGGACTTATTACAATGAGCAGTTCTTC.

This sequence joins TRBV6-1 and TRBJ1-5, with TRBD1 matching over 8 bases. This CDR3 has 16 amino acids. CDR1 is MNHNS, CDR2 SASEGT, per germline. The J segment lost 4 bases and the V segment lost 4 bases, leaving 9 bases of the junction unmatched. As DNA, the CDR3 is TGTGCCAGCAGTGCCCAATTGGGACAGGCAAATCAGCCCCAGCATTTT. Translation gives CASSAQLGQANQPQHF.

The chain uses TRBV2 and TRBJ2-2; D is possibly TRBD1 (6 bases). The germline V gene encodes CDR1 SNHLY and CDR2 FYNNEI. Trimming stripped 6 bases from V and 9 bases from J, with 17 bases between. This CDR3 is 14 amino acids long. This CDR3 reads CASRSRDNRWELFF. In DNA form, the CDR3 reads TGTGCCAGCAGGTCCCGGGACAACCGATGGGAGCTGTTTTTT. The full variable domain, its missing parts supplied by reference TRBV2 and TRBJ2-2, is EPEVTQTPSHQVTQMGQEVILRCVPISNHLYFYWYRQILGQKVEFLVSFYNNEISEKSEIFDDQFSVERPDGSNFTLKIRSTKLEDSAMYFCASRSRDNRWELFFGEGSRLTVL.

This sequence joins TRBV5-1 and TRBJ2-7; D gene ambiguous. Germline CDR1 and CDR2: SGHRS and YFSETQ. The CDR3 covers 11 residues. The V gene lost 7 bases and the J gene lost 4 bases, with 9 bases spanning the gap. The CDR3 is CASGEAYEQYF. The DNA of the CDR3 is TGCGCCAGCGGTGAAGCGTACGAGCAGTACTTC.

This clone came up once. The rearrangement links TRBV7-9 to TRBJ1-1; perhaps TRBD1 as D (5 bases). Trimming took off 3 bases at V and 1 base at J, with 12 bases between the two ends. CDR1 SEHNR and CDR2 FQNEAQ come from the germline V gene (reference sequence). The CDR3 is 15 residues long. The CDR3 is CASSFVGHPNTEAFF. The CDR3 nucleotides read TGTGCCAGCAGCTTTGTAGGACACCCGAACACTGAAGCTTTCTTT.

The chain is built from TRBV24-1 and TRBJ2-1; 7 bases match TRBD2. The CDR3 runs to 13 residues. The germline V gene has CDR1 KGHDR and CDR2 SFDVKD. Trimming at V came to 5 bases and at J to 10 bases, leaving 7 bases not matched to a gene. CDR3: CATSASPGGEQFF. The DNA for the CDR3 is TGTGCCACCAGTGCTTCTCCGGGAGGAGAGCAGTTCTTC.

J is TRBJ1-2 and V is TRBV19; D may be TRBD1 (5 bases). This CDR3 contains 13 residues. The ends were cut back, 4 bases at V and 3 bases at J, with 9 bases in the middle. The germline V gene has CDR1 LNHDA and CDR2 SQIVND (reference sequence). The CDR3 nucleotides read TGTGCCAGTAGTACATCAGGGCACTATGGCTACACCTTC. Translating gives CASSTSGHYGYTF.

The table lists this clone with a few counts. The rearrangement joins TRBV6-6 to TRBJ2-1; D not resolved. CDR3 size: 16 residues. CDR1 is MNHNY and CDR2 is SVGAGI in the germline V gene (reference sequence). The ends were cut back, 4 bases at V and 5 bases at J, with 18 bases in the middle. CDR3 DNA sequence: TGTGCCAGCAGTTTCGAGGCGGATCTCGTCCACAATGAGCAGTTCTTC. The encoded protein is CASSFEADLVHNEQFF.

The V call is TRBV29-1, the J call TRBJ2-1; perhaps TRBD2 as D (5 bases). The V and J ends lost 3 bases and 0 bases respectively, with 9 bases between them. Germline V CDR1 and CDR2: SQVTM, ANQGSEA. CDR3 length: 14 amino acids. CDR3 DNA: TGCAGCGTTGATATCAGCGGCTCCTACAATGAGCAGTTCTTC. Its protein product is CSVDISGSYNEQFF.

The gene calls are TRBV2 and TRBJ1-2; maybe TRBD1 (5 bases). The length of the CDR3 is 15 residues. V shed 2 bases and J shed 4 bases, with 14 bases lying between them. Germline-derived CDR1 and CDR2 are SNHLY and FYNNEI. The CDR3 here is CASSERRGTGYGYTF. As DNA, the CDR3 is TGTGCCAGCAGTGAACGTAGGGGAACAGGCTATGGCTACACCTTC.

The chain employs TRBV24-1 and TRBJ2-5, with D possibly TRBD1 on 5 matching bases. CDR1 is KGHDR and CDR2 is SFDVKD in the germline V gene. The CDR3 has 15 residues. V was shortened by 4 bases and J by 2 bases, with 13 bases between the two germline ends. The CDR3 DNA follows: TGTGCCACCAGTGAAGGGTACAGGCCACAAGAGACCCAGTACTTC. Its translation: CATSEGYRPQETQYF.

This sequence joins TRBV28 and TRBJ2-1; TRBD2 aligns across 13 bases. Germline-derived CDR1 and CDR2 are MDHEN and SYDVKM. The CDR3 runs 17 residues. The V segment lost 4 bases and the J segment 5 bases; nucleotides outside the gene matches: 8. In DNA form, the CDR3 reads TGTGCCAGCAGTTCTCCCCGGACTAGCGGGAGCCACAATGAGCAGTTCTTC. This gives the protein CASSSPRTSGSHNEQFF.

The gene calls are TRBV7-3 and TRBJ1-1; TRBD1 matches 7 bases. Losses at the gene ends were 1 base for V and 10 bases for J; bases not matched to a gene: 6. The CDR3 has 13 residues. Germline V gene lookup returns CDR1 SGHTA and CDR2 FQGTGA. The CDR3: CASSLSQGVAAFF. The CDR3 DNA is TGTGCCAGCAGCTTAAGTCAGGGGGTAGCAGCTTTCTTT. The full variable domain, rest sourced from reference TRBV7-3 and TRBJ1-1, is GAGVSQTPSNKVTEKGKYVELRCDPISGHTALYWYRQSLGQGPEFLIYFQGTGAADDSGLPNDRFFAVRPEGSVSTLKIQRTERGDSAVYLCASSLSQGVAAFFGQGTRLTVV.

The chain has TRBV7-8 and TRBJ1-2; 7 positions agree with TRBD1. The CDR3 is 17 residues long. CDR1 is SGHVS and CDR2 is FQNEAQ in the germline V gene. V dropped 1 base and J dropped 0; count of bases not matched to a gene: 8. The CDR3 DNA reads TGTGCCAGCAGCTTAGAACCGACAGGGCATGCTAACTATGGCTACACCTTC. It codes for CASSLEPTGHANYGYTF.

In its sample, this clone was seen a few times. The chain uses TRBV27 and TRBJ1-1; D remains unclear. The length of the CDR3 is 16 residues. The V end was cut by 1 base, the J end by 5 bases, with 17 bases between. Germline V CDR1 and CDR2: MNHEY, SMNVEV (reference sequence). The CDR3 nucleotides are TGTGCCAGCAGTTTATACGGAGGAGGGCCGCGGACTGAAGCTTTCTTT. It specifies CASSLYGGGPRTEAFF.

The chain is built from TRBV28 and TRBJ2-1; 12 bases align to TRBD2. Germline V gene data show CDR1 as MDHEN and CDR2 as SYDVKM. The CDR3 length is 15 residues. Unmatched junction bases numbered 10, after V lost 9 bases and J lost 7 bases. As DNA, the CDR3 is TGTGCCAGTTCCGTGACTAGCGGGAGTCGTAATGAGCAGTTCTTC. This encodes CASSVTSGSRNEQFF.

This sequence joins TRBV30 and TRBJ2-1, with TRBD2 matching 7 bases. The germline CDR1 and CDR2 sequences are GTSNPN and SVGIG (reference sequence). The ends lost 0 bases at V and 6 bases at J; junction bases unmatched: 2. The CDR3 is made up of 13 amino acids. The CDR3: CAWSVLAANEQFF. Written as DNA, the CDR3 is TGTGCCTGGAGTGTCCTAGCGGCCAATGAGCAGTTCTTC.

The chain couples TRBV9 to TRBJ1-5; no clear D. Germline lookup yields CDR1 SGDLS and CDR2 YYNGEE. CDR3 length: 14 amino acids. Trimming took off 3 bases at V and 6 bases at J, with 13 bases between the two ends. The DNA of the CDR3 is TGTGCCAGCAGCGCCGGAGTTGGAGGTCAGCCCCAGCATTTT. The encoded protein is CASSAGVGGQPQHF. The full variable domain, in which reference TRBV9 and TRBJ1-5 provide the parts outside the CDR3, is DSGVTQTPKHLITATGQRVTLRCSPRSGDLSVYWYQQSLDQGLQFLIQYYNGEERAKGNILERFSAQQFPDLHSELNLSSLELGDSALYFCASSAGVGGQPQHFGDGTRLSIL.

This clone showed up just once. This CDR3 reads CASIVGTGYTEAFF. CDR3 nucleotides: TGTGCCAGCATAGTGGGCACCGGTTACACTGAAGCTTTCTTT. This chain links TRBV6-5 with TRBJ1-1; D is ambiguous. The CDR3 spans 14 residues. V lost 7 bases to trimming and J lost 3 bases, with 15 bases between them. Germline assignment: CDR1 MNHEY and CDR2 SVGAGI.

The chain combines TRBV5-1 with TRBJ1-1, with D maybe TRBD1 (5 bases). The CDR3 loop spans 13 amino acids. V gave up 3 bases and J gave up 6 bases, with 12 bases separating them. Germline CDR1 and CDR2: SGHRS and YFSETQ. CDR3: CASSSQGFSEAFF. The CDR3 nucleotides are TGCGCCAGCAGCTCCCAGGGTTTCTCTGAAGCTTTCTTT.

This chain connects TRBV11-2 to TRBJ2-1, with TRBD1 matching 7 bases. The CDR3 is made up of 17 amino acids. Germline trimming cut 7 bases from V and 0 bases from J; bases unmatched to any gene: 12. Germline CDR1 and CDR2: SGHAT and FQNNGV. The chain's CDR3 is CASNRPGTAFSYNEQFF. The DNA of the CDR3 is TGTGCCAGCAACCGCCCCGGGACAGCATTCTCCTACAATGAGCAGTTCTTC.